These T cell receptor beta chains were read from a single sample in a study of blood T cell repertoires in COVID-19. The protocol was immunoSEQ multiplex PCR, while the TCRdb copy is restricted to in-frame clones and leaves out a portion. The sample holds approximately 340,000 clones, roughly 87% seen once. The sample comprised peripheral blood. The receptors shown here come from a man aged 25 to 45 with COVID-19, enrolled during active disease. Each CDR3 is given with its conserved first and last residue. D genes are given only for firm matches. Only some rows state a clone size, as once, few, many or a class for expanded clones.

clone_size,v_call,j_call,d_call,cdr3_aa,cdr3_nt
.,TRBV28,TRBJ2-7,TRBD2,CASSLLTGTSGTYEQYF,TGTGCCAGCAGTTTACTTACCGGGACTAGCGGCACCTACGAGCAGTACTTC
.,TRBV18,TRBJ2-7,TRBD1,CASSSGTGGYGEQYF,TGTGCCAGCTCCTCCGGGACAGGGGGGTATGGCGAGCAGTACTTC
.,TRBV2,TRBJ2-5,.,CASSDWAGDIGGEETQYF,TGTGCCAGCAGCGATTGGGCGGGCGACATCGGAGGCGAAGAGACCCAGTACTTC
.,TRBV29-1,TRBJ2-1,TRBD2,CSVETSGNNEQFF,TGCAGCGTTGAAACTAGCGGGAACAATGAGCAGTTCTTC
.,TRBV5-1,TRBJ2-1,.,CASSLARGVGEQFF,TGCGCCAGCAGCTTGGCCCGCGGGGTGGGTGAGCAGTTCTTC
.,TRBV11-2,TRBJ2-1,TRBD2,CASSLGVAGGLYNEQFF,TGTGCCAGCAGCTTAGGGGTAGCGGGGGGCCTCTACAATGAGCAGTTCTTC
.,TRBV15,TRBJ2-7,TRBD1,CATFGQGSSREQYF,TGTGCCACCTTCGGACAGGGGAGTAGTCGCGAGCAGTACTTC
once,TRBV5-1,TRBJ1-4,TRBD1,CASSLSDRENEKLFF,TGCGCCAGCAGCCTTTCGGACAGGGAGAATGAAAAACTGTTTTTT
.,TRBV6-5,TRBJ2-7,TRBD1,CASSRGTAFYEQYF,TGTGCCAGCAGCCGTGGGACAGCCTTTTATGAGCAGTACTTC
few,TRBV15,TRBJ2-5,TRBD2,CATSSTSGGQETQYF,TGTGCCACCAGCAGTACTAGCGGGGGCCAAGAGACCCAGTACTTC
.,TRBV5-1,TRBJ2-3,TRBD1,CASSPTGGRTDTQYF,TGCGCCAGCAGCCCGACAGGGGGGCGAACAGATACGCAGTATTTT
few,TRBV27,TRBJ1-6,.,CASSLTAAPRSPLHF,TGTGCCAGCAGTCTTACTGCCGCCCCTAGGTCACCCCTCCACTTT
.,TRBV4-2,TRBJ2-7,TRBD2,CASSQDWASGSYEQYF,TGTGCCAGCAGCCAAGACTGGGCTAGCGGGAGCTACGAGCAGTACTTC
.,TRBV24-1,TRBJ2-3,TRBD1,CATSDPGTGMDTQYF,TGTGCCACCAGTGACCCCGGGACAGGGATGGATACGCAGTATTTT
.,TRBV4-1,TRBJ2-7,TRBD2,CASSQDRASGMEEQYF,TGCGCCAGCAGCCAAGATCGGGCTAGCGGGATGGAAGAGCAGTACTTC
.,TRBV5-1,TRBJ2-3,.,CASSLIERADTQYF,TGCGCCAGCAGCTTGATAGAGCGGGCAGATACGCAGTATTTT
few,TRBV28,TRBJ2-7,TRBD1,CASSPLMRGRLDYEQYF,TGTGCCAGCAGTCCCCTAATGAGGGGGCGGCTAGACTACGAGCAGTACTTC
.,TRBV7-9,TRBJ2-2,TRBD1,CASSLDRGRTGELFF,TGTGCCAGCAGCTTAGACAGGGGGAGAACCGGGGAGCTGTTTTTT
.,TRBV15,TRBJ1-4,.,CATSIRQYNEKLFF,TGTGCCACCAGCATCAGACAGTATAATGAAAAACTGTTTTTT
once,TRBV11-2,TRBJ2-3,TRBD2,CASSLVRAASGSHFSTQYF,TGTGCCAGCAGCTTAGTCAGGGCGGCTAGCGGGAGCCATTTTAGTACGCAGTATTTT
.,TRBV20-1,TRBJ2-7,.,CSASPTSGAYEQYF,TGCAGTGCTAGTCCGACTAGTGGCGCGTACGAGCAGTACTTC
.,TRBV5-1,TRBJ1-2,TRBD1,CASSLEQGRFGYTF,TGCGCCAGCAGCTTGGAACAGGGGAGGTTTGGCTACACCTTC
.,TRBV30,TRBJ2-7,TRBD1,CAWSTGGLWEQYF,TGTGCCTGGAGTACAGGGGGCCTGTGGGAGCAGTACTTC
.,TRBV5-6,TRBJ1-2,.,CASSLEQAFYGYTF,TGTGCCAGCAGCTTGGAACAGGCCTTCTATGGCTACACCTTC
.,TRBV12-5,TRBJ2-5,TRBD2,CASGPERGSEQTQYF,TGTGCTAGTGGTCCCGAGCGGGGTTCTGAACAGACCCAGTACTTC
.,TRBV28,TRBJ1-1,.,CASGGRGDGSTEAFF,TGTGCCAGCGGGGGCAGGGGAGATGGGAGCACTGAAGCTTTCTTT
.,TRBV5-1,TRBJ1-4,TRBD1,CASSLRTGHEKLFF,TGCGCCAGCAGCTTGAGGACAGGGCATGAAAAACTGTTTTTT
.,TRBV13,TRBJ1-3,TRBD1,CASSPRTGSGNTIYF,TGTGCCAGCAGCCCCCGGACAGGGTCCGGAAACACCATATATTTT
.,TRBV7-2,TRBJ2-7,TRBD1,CASSFPPGTVSYEQYF,TGTGCCAGCAGCTTCCCTCCTGGGACAGTCTCCTACGAGCAGTACTTC
.,TRBV4-1,TRBJ1-2,.,CASSQDLRGSQGYTF,TGCGCCAGCAGCCAAGATCTTCGGGGTTCTCAAGGCTACACCTTC
.,TRBV12-3/TRBV12-4,TRBJ1-4,.,CASGLLGGEKLFF,TGTGCCAGCGGATTACTCGGGGGGGAAAAACTGTTTTTT
.,TRBV29-1,TRBJ2-6,TRBD1,CSVGGQGLSGANVLTF,TGCAGCGTTGGCGGACAGGGGTTATCTGGGGCCAACGTCCTGACTTTC
.,TRBV6-5,TRBJ1-1,.,CASTGWGRVTEAFF,TGTGCCAGCACGGGTTGGGGGCGGGTGACTGAAGCTTTCTTT
.,TRBV19,TRBJ1-3,.,CASRRTYRNTIYF,TGTGCCAGTAGGCGGACATATAGAAACACCATATATTTT
.,TRBV19,TRBJ1-5,.,CASSGLTAPYNRAQHF,TGTGCCAGTAGTGGCCTGACAGCTCCCTATAATCGAGCCCAGCATTTT
once,TRBV25-1,TRBJ1-6,TRBD1,CASSGGPGTGLSPLHF,TGTGCCAGCAGTGGGGGGCCGGGGACAGGGCTATCACCCCTCCACTTT
.,TRBV18,TRBJ1-2,TRBD1,CASSPLDRGGGYTF,TGTGCCAGCTCACCACTCGACAGGGGAGGGGGCTACACCTTC
.,TRBV5-1,TRBJ1-1,TRBD1,CASGQGPPGAFF,TGCGCCAGCGGACAGGGTCCACCAGGGGCTTTCTTT
.,TRBV19,TRBJ1-4,.,CASSGAHGDYSGKLFF,TGTGCCAGTAGTGGGGCACATGGGGACTACTCGGGAAAACTGTTTTTT
.,TRBV28,TRBJ1-2,.,CASSLPGLGGYTF,TGTGCCAGCAGTTTACCAGGGTTAGGCGGCTACACCTTC
.,TRBV7-2,TRBJ2-3,.,CASSLVRGNRDTQYF,TGTGCCAGCAGCTTAGTGCGGGGCAACAGAGATACGCAGTATTTT
.,TRBV7-2,TRBJ2-1,.,CASSFGVYNEQFF,TGTGCCAGCAGCTTCGGGGTGTACAATGAGCAGTTCTTC
.,TRBV2,TRBJ2-7,TRBD1,CASSDSRTGGMEQYF,TGTGCCAGCAGTGATTCTCGGACAGGGGGCATGGAGCAGTACTTC
.,TRBV5-1,TRBJ2-5,TRBD2,CASSLTPGLAGGGETQYF,TGCGCCAGCAGCTTGACACCGGGACTAGCGGGGGGTGGAGAGACCCAGTACTTC
.,TRBV6-5,TRBJ1-1,TRBD1,CASSPRDRVAGAFF,TGTGCCAGCAGCCCCCGGGACAGGGTAGCGGGAGCTTTCTTT
.,TRBV25-1,TRBJ2-5,TRBD1,CASSDLPGQERETQYF,TGTGCCAGCAGTGACCTCCCGGGACAGGAGCGAGAGACCCAGTACTTC
.,TRBV11-2,TRBJ2-1,TRBD1,CASRTTGVDNEQFF,TGTGCCAGCAGGACGACAGGGGTTGACAATGAGCAGTTCTTC